This T cell receptor beta chain was recovered during a study of human T cells and chemical hapten exposure (dated by TCRdb to the early 2020s). A note on the overall study: For sensitization, 2% DPC in acetone was applied to a 2 cm by 2 cm area of upper inner arm skin. Throughout the study period of roughly 24 weeks, patients also received therapeutic DPC doses to the scalp every week. Patch tests used Finn chambers with 0.01% DPC on the upper back, scored after 6 days by International Contact Dermatitis Research Group standards. Most of the patients in the cohort were female, and the cohort covered alopecia areata with under or over 50% scalp involvement, alopecia totalis and alopecia universalis. Libraries were pooled for sequencing, and per-sample TCR yields varied mainly because of small differences in library volumes within the pool. Peripheral blood TCR repertoire changes were tracked in vivo in alopecia patients during primary and secondary sensitization to the hapten diphenylcyclopropenone (DPC). Blood samples were taken from patients before sensitization (week 0) and then at 2, 6 and about 24 weeks after DPC sensitization. For TCR sequencing, blood came from 25 to 35 alopecia patients at anywhere from one to four time points (pre-sensitization, 2, 6 and 24 weeks).

The time point label on this specimen signifies: patch test 3, about 24 weeks after DPC sensitization. The treatment or condition label corresponds to: therapeutic diphenylcyclopropenone sensitization with weekly scalp DPC. At each patch-test visit, blood was drawn before the patch test was applied. Patients were considered eligible if aged 18 to 70, diagnosed with alopecia and deemed suitable for DPC therapy, and patients were excluded if pregnant. Unfractionated whole blood was collected in Tempus Blood RNA tubes, and total RNA was extracted from that blood. From cysteine to phenylalanine, the CDR3 is 15 amino acids long. Only the CDR3 DNA is retained, 45 bases long and in frame from the first base. Germline trimming: 3 bases from V, 2 bases from J; junction bases outside gene matches: 6. CDR1 and CDR2, looked up from the germline V gene, are ENHRY and SYGVKD. This clonotype has at least ten counts. The antigen it recognizes is unknown. Base qualities are not provided; no much larger clone lies one nucleotide away.

To prepare the library, RACE was applied. The reads were generated on a NextSeq 500. Library preparation attached unique molecular identifiers to individual cDNA molecules for quantitative, reproducible TCR counting. For every blood RNA sample, sequencing covered both the TCR alpha and TCR beta chains. The study's own analysis went as follows. A median of around 100,000 TCRs per sample was observed, with a range of 23,224 to 690,600. V, J and CDR3 annotation of the TCR reads was performed with the Decombinator software suite. For the PS versus PT1 abundance plots, all samples were subsampled to the same number of TCRs (28,000). Expanded TCRs were defined as absent before sensitization and observed at least eight times at the 2-week time point. TCRdb reprocessed the public reads (quality trimming at Q25 with fastp, clone calling with MiXCR) and kept in-frame beta chains. One record per CDR3 amino acid sequence lists the most common genes and DNA. TCRdb, not the authors, supplied the V and J calls. Recorded for this sample are 50,000 to 70,000 distinct CDR3 sequences; around an eighth of them occurred a single time. 2% to 2.5% of the sample is taken by the ten largest.

Results and caveats for the whole study, not just this receptor: Because all patients had alopecia, a presumed autoimmune disease, the immune response of the patients might differ from that of healthy individuals. DPC sensitization did not change the number of TCRs with a frequency above 1 in 1000, and there was no evidence of changes in global repertoire structure. Patch test score was positively correlated with the number of PT1 expanded TCRs, with significance at thresholds 8, 16 and 32 but not at 4. Significantly more large CDR3 similarity clusters were formed by expanded TCRs than by pre-sensitization or healthy control sets, consistent with antigen-driven responses. After repeated subsampling, the strength of the expansion versus patch-test correlation and the threshold at which it became significant changed.

The chain is encoded by TRBV10-3 joined to TRBJ1-2; the central 7 bases match TRBD1. The clonotype comes from a man aged 25 to 40 with alopecia areata. Some clones in this sample may be carry-over from other donors' samples. Sequencing was performed on whole blood, taken in connection with sensitization to the hapten diphenylcyclopropenone (DPC). The DNA is as follows: TGTGCCATCAGTGATGGGACAGAACTGAACTATGGCTACACCTTC. Translated, this gives CAISDGTELNYGYTF.